The clone carrying this TCR beta chain has more than one count but fewer than ten. Its antigen is unknown. This specimen belongs to a study of beta chain features in type 1 diabetes. Study observations and caveats: Patients' naive, central memory and Treg TCRB repertoires seemed closer to one another than those of healthy donors. Moderate yet significant TCRB CDR3 shortening was seen in Type 1 diabetes patients in all four CD4+ subsets.

The entirety of the isolated RNA underwent reverse transcription, so expressed TCRB transcripts were sequenced. Some clones are missing from TCRdb's copy, which holds only in-frame ones; the method was immunoSEQ multiplex PCR. The table lists almost 350,000 clones, about a tenth of them singletons. V lost 4 bases, J lost 8 bases, and 19 bases lay in between. The CDR3 runs 15 residues. From germline, CDR1 is SGHRS and CDR2 YFSETQ. Donors underwent one heparinised blood draw, around 120 mL on average. Via the markers CD45RO/CCR7/CD25/CD127/CD95/CD27, stem cell-like memory, regulatory, central memory and naive CD4+ cells were sorted. All of the sorted populations showed purity greater than 98%.

This rearrangement joins TRBV5-1 to TRBJ2-1, with D tentatively TRBD1 or TRBD2 (7 bases each). The sequence derives from a man younger than 45 with type 1 diabetes. The source material was central memory CD4+ T cells from blood. The chain's CDR3 is CASSAQTSQGDEQFF. The CDR3 DNA sequence: TGCGCCAGCAGCGCGCAGACTAGCCAGGGGGATGAGCAGTTCTTC. Based on the CDR3 plus reference TRBV5-1 and TRBJ2-1, the full variable domain is KAGVTQTPRYLIKTRGQQVTLSCSPISGHRSVSWYQQTPGQGLQFLFEYFSETQRNKGNFPGRFSGRQFSNSRSEMNVSTLELGDSALYLCASSAQTSQGDEQFFGPGTRLTVL.